This TCR beta chain was recovered during a study of cytomegalovirus exposure and HLA in healthy donors. Whole-study results and caveats: The study put under 200 TCR beta chains on its list as cytomegalovirus-associated.

Nominal health characterized the donors when sampled, though unrecorded immune exposures were likely. With regard to this clone: What it binds is not known.

Trimming cost V 2 bases and J 0 bases; bases outside gene matches: 6. CDR3 length: 17 amino acids. Germline CDR1 and CDR2: SGHTS and YDEGEE. The study ran its PCR with 60 Vbeta and 13 Jbeta primers. Sequenced by immunoSEQ multiplex PCR; TCRdb stores in-frame clones only, minus some. The table lists 190,000 or so clones, roughly 87% of them singletons. The sample was PBMCs. The rearrangement joins TRBV5-8 to TRBJ2-4, with 9 bases identical to TRBD1. The sequence was collected from a man aged 50 or older in good health and CMV-seronegative. In nucleotides, the CDR3 is TGTGCCAGCAGCTTACAGGGGGCTCCTATAGCCAAAAACATTCAGTACTTC. Translation gives CASSLQGAPIAKNIQYF.